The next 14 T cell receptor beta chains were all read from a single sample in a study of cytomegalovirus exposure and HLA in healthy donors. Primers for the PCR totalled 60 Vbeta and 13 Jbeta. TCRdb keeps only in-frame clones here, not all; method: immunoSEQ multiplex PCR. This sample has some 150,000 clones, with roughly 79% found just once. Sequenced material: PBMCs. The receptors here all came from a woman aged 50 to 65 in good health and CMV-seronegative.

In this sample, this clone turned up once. CDR3 nucleotide sequence: TGTGCCAGCAGTGGCTACGAACTGTTTTTT. It translates to CASSGYELFF. The chain combines TRBV6-1 with TRBJ1-4, with D unresolved. The CDR3 consists of 10 residues. The germline CDR1 and CDR2 sequences are MNHNS and SASEGT. The V end was cut by 4 bases, the J end by 12 bases, with 6 bases between.

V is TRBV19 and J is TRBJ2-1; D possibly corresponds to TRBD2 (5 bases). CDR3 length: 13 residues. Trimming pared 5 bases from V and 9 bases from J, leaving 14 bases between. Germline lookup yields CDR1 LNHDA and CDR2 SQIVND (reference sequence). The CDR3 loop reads CASSFRLGSEQFF. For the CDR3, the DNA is TGTGCCAGTAGTTTCAGATTGGGGAGTGAGCAGTTCTTC.

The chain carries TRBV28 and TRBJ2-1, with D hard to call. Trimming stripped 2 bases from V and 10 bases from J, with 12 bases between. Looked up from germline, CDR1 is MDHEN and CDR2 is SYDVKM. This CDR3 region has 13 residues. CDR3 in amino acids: CASSLDSWREQFF. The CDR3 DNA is TGTGCCAGCAGTTTAGATTCGTGGCGGGAGCAGTTCTTC.

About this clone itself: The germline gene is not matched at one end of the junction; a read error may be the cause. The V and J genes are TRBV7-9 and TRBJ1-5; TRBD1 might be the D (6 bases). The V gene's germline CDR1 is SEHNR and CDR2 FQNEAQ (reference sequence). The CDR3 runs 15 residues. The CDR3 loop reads CSSSPEGVNNQPQHF. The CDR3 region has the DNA TGTTCCAGCAGCCCCGAGGGGGTGAACAATCAGCCCCAGCATTTT.

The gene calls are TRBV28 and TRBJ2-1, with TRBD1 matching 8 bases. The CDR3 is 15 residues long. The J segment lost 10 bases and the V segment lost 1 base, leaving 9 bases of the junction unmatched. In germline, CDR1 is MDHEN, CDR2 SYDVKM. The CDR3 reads CASSLSPQGAQEQFF. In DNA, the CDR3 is TGTGCCAGCAGTTTATCCCCGCAGGGGGCCCAGGAGCAGTTCTTC.

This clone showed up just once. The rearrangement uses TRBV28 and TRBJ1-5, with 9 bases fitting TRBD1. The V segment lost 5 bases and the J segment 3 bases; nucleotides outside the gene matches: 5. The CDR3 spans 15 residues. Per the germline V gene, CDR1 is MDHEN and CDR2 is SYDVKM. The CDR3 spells CASSPGDRDNQPQHF. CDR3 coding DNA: TGTGCCAGCAGTCCAGGGGACAGGGACAATCAGCCCCAGCATTTT.

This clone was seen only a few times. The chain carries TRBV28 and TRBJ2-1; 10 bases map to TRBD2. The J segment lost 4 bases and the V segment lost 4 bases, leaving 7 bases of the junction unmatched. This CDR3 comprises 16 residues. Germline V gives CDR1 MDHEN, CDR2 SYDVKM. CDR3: CASSSPWTSGYNEQFF. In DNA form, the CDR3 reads TGTGCCAGCAGTTCCCCGTGGACTAGCGGTTACAATGAGCAGTTCTTC.

CDR3 DNA: TGTGCGGGGGGGAGGGACAACACCGGGGAGCTGTTTTTT. The encoded protein is CAGGRDNTGELFF. This chain uses TRBV6-1 with TRBJ2-2; 7 bases fit TRBD2. The germline CDR1 and CDR2 sequences are MNHNS and SASEGT. The CDR3 is 13 residues long.

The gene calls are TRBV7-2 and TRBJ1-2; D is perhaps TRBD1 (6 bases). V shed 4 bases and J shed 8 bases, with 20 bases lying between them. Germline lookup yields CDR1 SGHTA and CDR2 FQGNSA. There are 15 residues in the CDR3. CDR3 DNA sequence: TGTGCCAGCAGCTCCGAGGCCCTTACAGGGAGCGGCTACACCTTC. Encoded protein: CASSSEALTGSGYTF.

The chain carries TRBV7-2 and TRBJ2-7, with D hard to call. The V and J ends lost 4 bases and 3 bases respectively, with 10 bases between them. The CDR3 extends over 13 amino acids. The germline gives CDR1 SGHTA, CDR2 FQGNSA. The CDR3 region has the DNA TGTGCCAGCAGCTCTGGCAGGTACTACGAGCAGTACTTC. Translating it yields CASSSGRYYEQYF.

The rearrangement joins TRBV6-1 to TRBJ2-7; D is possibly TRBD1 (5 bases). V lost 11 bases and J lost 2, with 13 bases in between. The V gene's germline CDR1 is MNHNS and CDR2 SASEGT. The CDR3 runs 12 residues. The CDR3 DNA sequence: TGTGCCTCACAGGATCCACCCTACGAGCAGTACTTC. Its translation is CASQDPPYEQYF.

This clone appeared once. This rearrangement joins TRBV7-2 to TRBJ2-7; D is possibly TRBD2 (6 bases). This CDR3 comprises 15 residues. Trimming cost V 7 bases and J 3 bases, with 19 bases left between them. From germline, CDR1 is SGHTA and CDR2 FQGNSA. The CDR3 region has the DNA TGTGCCAGCACCTTTGGGGGGACGCAAATCTACGAGCAGTACTTC. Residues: CASTFGGTQIYEQYF. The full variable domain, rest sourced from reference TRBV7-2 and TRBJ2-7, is GAGVSQSPSNKVTEKGKDVELRCDPISGHTALYWYRQSLGQGLEFLIYFQGNSAPDKSGLPSDRFSAERTGGSVSTLTIQRTQQEDSAVYLCASTFGGTQIYEQYFGPGTRLTVT.

The CDR3 here is CASRSRTGGAGYGYTF. CDR3 sequence (DNA): TGTGCCAGCAGAAGTCGGACAGGGGGCGCAGGCTATGGCTACACCTTC. The rearrangement uses TRBV2 and TRBJ1-2; 11 nucleotides align to TRBD1. The CDR3 is made up of 16 amino acids. The germline V gene encodes CDR1 SNHLY and CDR2 FYNNEI. V lost 6 bases and J lost 4; bases outside the gene matches: 10.

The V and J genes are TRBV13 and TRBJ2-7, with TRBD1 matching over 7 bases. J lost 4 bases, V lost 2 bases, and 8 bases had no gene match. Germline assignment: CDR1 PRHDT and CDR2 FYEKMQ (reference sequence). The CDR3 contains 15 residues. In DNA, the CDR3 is TGTGCCAGCAGCTTAAGGACAGGCCTAGAGTACGAGCAGTACTTC. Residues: CASSLRTGLEYEQYF.